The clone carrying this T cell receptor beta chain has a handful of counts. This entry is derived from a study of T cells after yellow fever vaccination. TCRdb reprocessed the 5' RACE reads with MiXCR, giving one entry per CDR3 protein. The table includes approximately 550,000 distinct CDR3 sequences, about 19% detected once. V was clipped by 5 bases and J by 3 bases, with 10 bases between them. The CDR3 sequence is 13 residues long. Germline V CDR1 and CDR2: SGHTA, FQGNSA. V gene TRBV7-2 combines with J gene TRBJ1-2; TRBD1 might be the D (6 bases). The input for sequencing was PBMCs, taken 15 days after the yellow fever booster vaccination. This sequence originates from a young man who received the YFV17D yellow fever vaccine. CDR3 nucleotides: TGTGCCAGCAGCCAGACAGGAGACTATGGCTACACCTTC. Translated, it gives CASSQTGDYGYTF.